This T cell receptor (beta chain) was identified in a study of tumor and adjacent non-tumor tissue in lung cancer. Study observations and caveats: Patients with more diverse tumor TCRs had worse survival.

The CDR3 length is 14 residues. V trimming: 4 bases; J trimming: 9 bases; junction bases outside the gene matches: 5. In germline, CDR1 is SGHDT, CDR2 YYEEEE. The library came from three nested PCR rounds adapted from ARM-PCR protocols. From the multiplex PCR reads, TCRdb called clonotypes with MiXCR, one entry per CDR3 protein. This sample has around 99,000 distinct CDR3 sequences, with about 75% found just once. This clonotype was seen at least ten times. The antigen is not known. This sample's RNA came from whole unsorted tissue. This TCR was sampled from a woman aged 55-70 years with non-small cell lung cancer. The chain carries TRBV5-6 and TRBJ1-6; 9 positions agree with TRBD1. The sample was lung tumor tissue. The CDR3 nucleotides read TGTGCCAGCAGCCTACAGGGGGCTAGTTCACCCCTCCACTTT. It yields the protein CASSLQGASSPLHF.